These T cell receptor beta chains were read from a single sample in a study of T cells in Graves' hyperthyroidism and ophthalmopathy. TCRdb reprocessed the multiplex PCR reads via MiXCR and lists one record per CDR3 protein. The repertoire has 700,000 to 950,000 distinct CDR3 sequences, 35% of them found once; the top ten carry approximately 31%. Specimen: blood. These receptors all come from a woman in her 40s with Graves' hyperthyroidism. Each CDR3 is given with its conserved first and last residue. Each record gives: clone size, D gene, J gene, V gene, CDR3 protein, CDR3 DNA. The D gene is left open where the match is weak. For some rows the clone size is stated as once, few or many, or as a class when expanded; others skip it.

>-|-|TRBJ1-5|TRBV7-2
CASSQATASNQPQHF
TGCGCCAGCAGCCAAGCGACAGCTAGCAATCAGCCCCAGCATTTT
>many|TRBD1|TRBJ2-7|TRBV20-1
CSAELTGSYEQYF
TGCAGTGCTGAATTGACAGGGAGCTACGAGCAGTACTTC
>-|-|TRBJ2-6|TRBV12-3/TRBV12-4
CASSRGDGLTF
TGTGCCAGCAGTCGGGGCGACGGCCTGACTTTC
>many|TRBD1|TRBJ1-1|TRBV7-2
CASSLGQGVFTEAFF
TGTGCCAGCAGCTTAGGACAGGGTGTATTCACTGAAGCTTTCTTT
>-|TRBD2|TRBJ2-5|TRBV28
CASSLRAGAGETQYF
TGTGCCAGCAGTTTGCGAGCGGGAGCTGGAGAGACCCAGTACTTC
>many|-|TRBJ2-5|TRBV5-6
CASGSLAGGETQYF
TGTGCCAGCGGATCTCTCGCCGGCGGAGAGACCCAGTACTTC
>many|-|TRBJ1-1|TRBV29-1
CSVDRGPEAFF
TGCAGCGTTGACCGAGGACCTGAAGCTTTCTTT
>many|TRBD1|TRBJ1-2|TRBV10-3
CAITSTGGIYGYTF
TGTGCCATCACTTCGACAGGGGGAATTTATGGCTACACCTTC
>few|TRBD1|TRBJ1-5|TRBV7-2
CASSPQGTVNSNQPQHF
TGTGCCAGCAGCCCACAGGGGACAGTAAATAGCAATCAGCCCCAGCATTTT
>-|-|TRBJ2-3|TRBV7-2
CASSLGGPADTQYF
TGTGCCAGCAGCTTAGGGGGGCCTGCAGATACGCAGTATTTT
>many|-|TRBJ1-2|TRBV10-3
CASSYQGGYGYTF
TGTGCCAGCAGTTACCAGGGAGGCTATGGCTACACCTTC
>many|-|TRBJ2-7|TRBV29-1
CSVVGADASYEQYF
TGCAGCGTTGTTGGGGCTGATGCCTCCTACGAGCAGTACTTC
>few|-|TRBJ2-7|TRBV28
CASTPTRQSFQSF
TGTGCCAGCACCCCTACACGGCAATCCTTCCAGTCCTTC
>-|-|TRBJ1-2|TRBV4-3
CASSQNRDGYTF
TGCGCCAGCAGCCAAAACAGGGATGGCTACACCTTC
>few|-|TRBJ2-5|TRBV5-1
CASSGTVSQETQYF
TGCGCCAGCAGCGGAACCGTTTCACAAGAGACCCAGTACTTC
>-|TRBD1|TRBJ1-2|TRBV6-2/TRBV6-3
CATGSGGYGGYTF
TGTGCCACTGGATCAGGGGGCTACGGTGGCTACACCTTC
>many|-|TRBJ2-7|TRBV6-1
CASSERGEQYF
TGTGCCAGCAGTGAAAGGGGCGAGCAGTACTTC
>-|-|TRBJ2-2|TRBV10-3
CAISESDGYTGELFF
TGTGCCATCAGTGAGAGTGACGGGTACACCGGGGAGCTGTTCTTT
>-|-|TRBJ1-1|TRBV25-1
CASLTVAGTEAFF
TGTGCCAGTTTAACGGTAGCCGGGACTGAAGCTTTCTTT
>few|-|TRBJ1-6|TRBV5-4
CASSLGGAPSPLHF
TGTGCCAGCAGCTTGGGCGGGGCCCCTTCACCCCTCCACTTT
>many|-|TRBJ1-2|TRBV2
CASSGDGGEGYTF
TGTGCCAGCAGTGGGGACGGGGGCGAAGGCTACACCTTC
>-|-|TRBJ2-7|TRBV7-9
CASSLTEDYEQYF
TGTGCCAGCAGTTTAACGGAAGACTACGAGCAGTACTTC
>few|-|TRBJ2-2|TRBV10-2
CASSESQFTGELFF
TGCGCCAGCAGTGAGTCGCAGTTTACCGGGGAGCTGTTTTTT
>many|-|TRBJ1-2|TRBV5-4
CASSQYTRDGYGYTF
TGTGCCAGCAGCCAATATACCAGGGACGGCTATGGCTACACCTTC
>-|-|TRBJ1-1|TRBV13
CASSPRTHTEAFF
TGTGCCAGCAGCCCCCGGACCCACACTGAAGCTTTCTTT
>-|TRBD1|TRBJ1-2|TRBV6-5
CASSFGSGTGTLYGYTF
TGTGCCAGCAGTTTCGGATCCGGGACAGGGACCCTGTATGGCTACACCTTC
>few|-|TRBJ1-1|TRBV6-2/TRBV6-3
CASSKTMNTEAFF
TGTGCCAGCAGCAAAACAATGAACACTGAAGCTTTCTTT
>many|-|TRBJ2-6|TRBV5-6
CASSLELSSGANVLTF
TGTGCCAGCAGCTTGGAGTTAAGCTCTGGGGCCAACGTCCTGACTTTC
>-|-|TRBJ1-2|TRBV10-3
CAITVDFNYGYTF
TGTGCCATCACGGTGGACTTTAACTATGGCTACACCTTC
>once|TRBD1|TRBJ2-3|TRBV7-3
CASSFDRAPLDF
TGTGCCAGCAGCTTCGACAGGGCCCCCTTGGATTTT
>-|TRBD1|TRBJ2-2|TRBV4-3
CASSQVAGGPGELFF
TGCGCCAGCAGCCAAGTTGCAGGGGGTCCCGGGGAGCTGTTTTTT
>few|-|TRBJ1-4|TRBV6-6
CASSRGPLLTNEKLFF
TGTGCCAGCAGTAGAGGACCCCTCTTAACTAATGAAAAACTGTTTTTT
>many|TRBD1|TRBJ2-5|TRBV7-9
CASSQQPTGAEETQYF
TGTGCCAGCAGCCAACAACCGACAGGGGCGGAAGAGACCCAGTACTTC
>few|-|TRBJ1-5|TRBV13
CASSYSGLTPKGPQHF
TGTGCCAGCAGTTACTCGGGCCTAACCCCGAAGGGGCCCCAGCATTTT
>few|-|TRBJ2-6|TRBV9
CASSGGTANSGANVLTF
TGTGCCAGCAGCGGGGGGACTGCAAACTCTGGGGCCAACGTCCTGACTTTC
>-|-|TRBJ2-2|TRBV19
CASTRDWKMAGELFF
TGTGCCAGTACCCGGGACTGGAAGATGGCCGGGGAGCTGTTTTTT
>many|-|TRBJ2-7|TRBV29-1
CSVVGDSVAYEQYF
TGCAGCGTCGTGGGCGACAGCGTCGCCTACGAGCAGTACTTC
>many|-|TRBJ2-2|TRBV2
CASSRGTGELFF
TGTGCCAGCAGCCGAGGGACCGGGGAGCTGTTTTTT
>-|-|TRBJ2-2|TRBV6-4
CASSVGGSGTGELFF
TGTGCCAGCAGTGTCGGAGGGTCGGGTACCGGGGAGCTGTTTTTT
>few|-|TRBJ1-3|TRBV3-1
CASTEGGGNTIYF
TGTGCCAGCACGGAAGGAGGGGGAAACACCATATATTTT
>-|-|TRBJ1-1|TRBV28
CASSLGTPVEAFF
TGTGCCAGCAGTTTAGGCACCCCGGTCGAAGCTTTCTTT
>-|-|TRBJ1-1|TRBV29-1
CSVPKAGREAFF
TGCAGCGTACCGAAGGCGGGCAGGGAAGCTTTCTTT
>many|TRBD1|TRBJ1-5|TRBV20-1
CSAGSTGGAQPQHF
TGCAGTGCCGGTTCTACAGGGGGAGCTCAGCCCCAGCATTTT
>-|-|TRBJ1-1|TRBV7-2
CASSPSAGGRRPEAFF
TGTGCCAGCAGCCCCTCGGCCGGGGGGCGGCGGCCTGAAGCTTTCTTT
>-|-|TRBJ2-3|TRBV4-2
CASSQEKRVGVDTQYF
TGTGCCAGCAGCCAAGAGAAGCGAGTTGGGGTAGATACGCAGTATTTT
>-|-|TRBJ2-4|TRBV20-1
CSARRMGENIQYF
TGCAGTGCTAGGAGGATGGGGGAGAACATTCAGTACTTC
>few|-|TRBJ2-2|TRBV20-1
CSAKLPRGFVGELFF
TGCAGTGCCAAATTGCCCAGGGGTTTTGTCGGGGAGCTGTTTTTT
>-|-|TRBJ1-1|TRBV7-9
CASSLAGVLNTEAFF
TGTGCCAGCAGCTTAGCCGGGGTACTGAACACTGAAGCTTTCTTT